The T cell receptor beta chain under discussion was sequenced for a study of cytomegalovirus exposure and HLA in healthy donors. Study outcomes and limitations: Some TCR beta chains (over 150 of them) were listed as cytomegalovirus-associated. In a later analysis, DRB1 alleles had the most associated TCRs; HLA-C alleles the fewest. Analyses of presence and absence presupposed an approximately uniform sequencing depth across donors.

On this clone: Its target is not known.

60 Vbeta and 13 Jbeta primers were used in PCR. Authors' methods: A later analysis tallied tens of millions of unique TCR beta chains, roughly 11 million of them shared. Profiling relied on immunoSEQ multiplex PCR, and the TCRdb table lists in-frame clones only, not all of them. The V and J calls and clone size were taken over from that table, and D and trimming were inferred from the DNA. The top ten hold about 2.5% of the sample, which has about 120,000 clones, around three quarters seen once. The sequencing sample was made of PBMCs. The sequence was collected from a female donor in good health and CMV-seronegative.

The CDR3 nucleotides read TGTGCCAGCAGCGTCGGTGCTAGCGGGTCCTCCTACGAGCAGTACTTC. Translated: CASSVGASGSSYEQYF. The V and J genes are TRBV9 and TRBJ2-7, with 8 bases aligning to TRBD2. Looked up from germline, CDR1 is SGDLS and CDR2 is YYNGEE. With V trimmed by 2 bases and J by 0 bases, 7 bases remained unmatched. This CDR3 region has 16 residues.